Listed here is a single TCR beta chain. No antigen is known for it. Clones were sequenced by immunoSEQ multiplex PCR, and TCRdb holds only the in-frame ones, with some missing. The table shows about 140,000 clones, with approximately 90% occurring only once. V lost 4 bases and J lost 2, with 12 bases in between. From germline, CDR1 is LNHDA and CDR2 SQIVND (reference sequence). CDR3 length: 15 residues. This sample stems from a study of T cell responses to AZD1222 COVID-19 vaccine. Study-wide results and caveats: Clonal diversity was possibly underestimated; the donors were predominantly white British and more often female.

The sample consisted of peripheral blood, taken on day 0 of AZD1222 vaccination. J is TRBJ1-5 and V is TRBV19; D uncertain. The TCR comes from an adult in good health. CDR3 sequence (DNA): TGTGCCAGTAGTACCACAGAGGTTGGCAATCAGCCCCAGCATTTT. Protein sequence: CASSTTEVGNQPQHF.